This T cell receptor (beta chain) was sequenced in a study of blood T cell repertoires in COVID-19. Produced via immunoSEQ multiplex PCR; TCRdb's table is partial and in-frame only. The sample has 100,000 or so clones; about four fifths are singletons. Trimming removed 3 bases from V and 7 bases from J, with 18 bases in between. The CDR3 has 16 residues. Germline V gene data show CDR1 as LGHNT and CDR2 as FRNRAP. The sequencing input was peripheral blood. The TCR comes from a woman in her seventies with acute or convalescent COVID-19. The chain employs TRBV12-5 and TRBJ1-4, with D possibly TRBD1 on 5 matching bases. The CDR3 bases are TGTGCTAGTGGTTTATACGGACGGGAGGGGAGTGAAAAACTGTTTTTT. Its protein product is CASGLYGREGSEKLFF.